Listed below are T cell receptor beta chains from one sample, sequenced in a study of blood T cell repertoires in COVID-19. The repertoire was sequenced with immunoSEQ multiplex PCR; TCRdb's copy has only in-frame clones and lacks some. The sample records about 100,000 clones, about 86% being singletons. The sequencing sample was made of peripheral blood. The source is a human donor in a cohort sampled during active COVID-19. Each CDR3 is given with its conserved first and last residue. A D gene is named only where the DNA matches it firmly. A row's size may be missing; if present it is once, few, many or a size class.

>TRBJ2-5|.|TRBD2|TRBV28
TGTGCCAGCAGTTCAGGACTAGCGGCCCAAGAGACCCAGTACTTC
CASSSGLAAQETQYF
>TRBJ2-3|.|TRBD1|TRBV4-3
TGCGCCAGCAGCCAAGACTGGCGTGCCGGGACAGGGAAGTATTTT
CASSQDWRAGTGKYF
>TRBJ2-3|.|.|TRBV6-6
TGTGCCAGCAGTATGACCCAGGGCACAGATACGCAGTATTTT
CASSMTQGTDTQYF
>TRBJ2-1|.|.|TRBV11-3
TGTGCCAGCAGCGAGACTAACTACAATGAGCAGTTCTTC
CASSETNYNEQFF
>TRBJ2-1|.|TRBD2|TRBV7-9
TGTGCCAGCAGCTCCTCCGGACTAGCGGGAGTTGTCAATGAGCAGTTCTTC
CASSSSGLAGVVNEQFF
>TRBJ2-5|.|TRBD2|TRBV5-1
TGCGCCAGCTGGGAGAGCGGGGCCCCCGGAGAGACCCAGTACTTC
CASWESGAPGETQYF
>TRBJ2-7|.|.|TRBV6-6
TGTGCCAGCACCGAGATAAACAGGGTTTCCTACGAGCAGTACTTC
CASTEINRVSYEQYF
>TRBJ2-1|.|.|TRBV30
TGTGCCTGGAGTCCGGGGTCGAATGAGCAGTTCTTC
CAWSPGSNEQFF
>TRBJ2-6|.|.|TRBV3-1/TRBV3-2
TGTGCCAGCAGCCACACAGGTGACTCTGGGGCCAACGTCCTGACTTTC
CASSHTGDSGANVLTF
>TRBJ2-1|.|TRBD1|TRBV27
TGTGCCAGCAGTTCGGGACAGCTTTTTAATGAGCAGTTCTTC
CASSSGQLFNEQFF
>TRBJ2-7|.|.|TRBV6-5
TGTGCCAGCAGTTACGGGGCAGGGGGGTACGAGCAGTACTTC
CASSYGAGGYEQYF
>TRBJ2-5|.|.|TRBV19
TGTGCCAGTAGTATTATAGCAGGGCCGAAGGAGACCCAGTACTTC
CASSIIAGPKETQYF
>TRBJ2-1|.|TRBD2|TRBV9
TGTGCCAGCAGCGTAGCTACCGGACTAGCGGGCCTCTACAATGAGCAGTTCTTC
CASSVATGLAGLYNEQFF
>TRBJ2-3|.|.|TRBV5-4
TGTGCCAGCAGCTTGCCTGGCACAGATACGCAGTATTTT
CASSLPGTDTQYF
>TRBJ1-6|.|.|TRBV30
TGTGCCTGGAGTCCCGGGACCTATAATTCACCCCTCCACTTT
CAWSPGTYNSPLHF
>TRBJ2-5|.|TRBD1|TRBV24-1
TGTGCCACAGGGGGACAGGGTCAAGAGACCCAGTACTTC
CATGGQGQETQYF
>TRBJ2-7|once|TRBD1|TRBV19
TGTGCCAGTAGATCCGGGACAGCCTACGAGCAGTACTTC
CASRSGTAYEQYF
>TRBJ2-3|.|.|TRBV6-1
TGTGCCAGCAGTGAACCAGGGAGCACAGATACGCAGTATTTT
CASSEPGSTDTQYF
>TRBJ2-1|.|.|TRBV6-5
TGTGCCAGCAGTCGGAGCAATGAGCAGTTCTTC
CASSRSNEQFF
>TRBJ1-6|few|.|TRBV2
TGTGCCAGCAGTCGATGGGCTGACAGAGAGAATTCACCCCTCCACTTT
CASSRWADRENSPLHF
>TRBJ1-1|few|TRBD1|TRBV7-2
TGTGCCAGCAGCCGGACAGGGACAGGCACTGAAGCTTTCTTT
CASSRTGTGTEAFF
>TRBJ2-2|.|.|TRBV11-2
TGTGCCAGCAGCTTAGCGGGTTCGTTGGCCGGGGAGCTGTTTTTT
CASSLAGSLAGELFF
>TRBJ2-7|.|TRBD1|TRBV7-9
TGTGCCAGCAGCCGAGGGACAGTCCCTCGCGAGCAGTACTTC
CASSRGTVPREQYF